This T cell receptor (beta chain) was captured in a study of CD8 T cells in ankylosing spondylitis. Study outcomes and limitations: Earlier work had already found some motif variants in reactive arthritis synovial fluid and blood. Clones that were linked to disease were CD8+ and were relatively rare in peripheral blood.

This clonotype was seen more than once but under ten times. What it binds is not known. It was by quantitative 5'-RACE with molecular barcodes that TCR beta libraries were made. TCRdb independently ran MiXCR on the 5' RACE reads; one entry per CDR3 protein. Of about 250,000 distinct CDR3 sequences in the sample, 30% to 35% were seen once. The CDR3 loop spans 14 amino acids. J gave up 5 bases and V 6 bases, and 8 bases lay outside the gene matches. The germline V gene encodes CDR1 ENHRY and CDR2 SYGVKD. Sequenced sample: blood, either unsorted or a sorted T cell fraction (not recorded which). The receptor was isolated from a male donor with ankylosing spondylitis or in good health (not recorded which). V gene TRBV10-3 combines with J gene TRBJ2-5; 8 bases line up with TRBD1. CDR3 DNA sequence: TGTGCCATCAGGATGGACAGGGTGGGGGAGACCCAGTACTTC. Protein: CAIRMDRVGETQYF.